This TCR beta chain was obtained from a study of identical twins. Via MiXCR, TCRdb re-called the 5' RACE reads, giving one row per CDR3 protein. The sample includes about 1.7 million distinct CDR3 sequences, around 29% of them seen just once. Whole-study results and caveats: The more abundant beta clonotypes in cord blood had fewer insertions, and memory repertoires did not show this. Those out-of-frame alpha sequences shared by twins showed an excess of low generation probability.

Remarks on this clonotype: What it binds is unknown.

Germline CDR1 is MGHRA and CDR2 is YSYEKL. The J segment lost 4 bases and the V segment lost 0 bases, leaving 4 bases of the junction unmatched. This CDR3 region has 17 residues. The specimen was cord blood. The rearrangement links TRBV4-1 to TRBJ2-1, with 12 bases lining up with TRBD2. This TCR was sampled from a newborn girl in good health. The CDR3 here is CASSQERLAGEYNEQFF. CDR3 in DNA: TGCGCCAGCAGCCAAGAGCGACTAGCGGGAGAGTACAATGAGCAGTTCTTC.